This passage covers 27 T cell receptor beta chains from one sample sequenced in a study of blood T cell repertoires in COVID-19. Assay: immunoSEQ multiplex PCR; the TCRdb copy retains only in-frame clones and omits some. The table has about 350,000 clones, about 88% seen once; the top ten hold less than 9%. The sample was peripheral blood. These receptor sequences come from a woman aged 60-75 years with COVID-19, enrolled during active disease.

The chain uses TRBV7-3 and TRBJ2-7, with 8 bases fitting TRBD1. This CDR3 is 13 amino acids long. With V trimmed by 5 bases and J by 6 bases, 6 bases remained unmatched. Looked up from germline, CDR1 is SGHTA and CDR2 is FQGTGA. The CDR3 sequence: CASSPGQGREQYF. As DNA, the CDR3 is TGTGCCAGCAGCCCCGGACAGGGTCGCGAGCAGTACTTC.

Only a few counts were recorded for this clone. This rearrangement joins TRBV19 to TRBJ1-5, with TRBD1 matching over 10 bases. There are 15 residues in the CDR3. The germline gives CDR1 LNHDA, CDR2 SQIVND (reference sequence). V trimming: 4 bases; J trimming: 4 bases; junction bases outside the gene matches: 4. The CDR3 nucleotides read TGTGCCAGTAGTACCGACAGGGGGCAAAATCAGCCCCAGCATTTT. This encodes CASSTDRGQNQPQHF.

The V call is TRBV7-7, the J call TRBJ2-2, with 15 bases lining up with TRBD2. V dropped 10 bases and J dropped 7; count of bases not matched to a gene: 10. The CDR3 contains 16 residues. Germline V gene sequence: CDR1 SSHAT, CDR2 FNYEAQ (reference sequence). The CDR3 sequence: CAIPGLAGGTGGELFF. The DNA for the CDR3 is TGTGCCATCCCGGGACTAGCGGGGGGAACCGGCGGGGAGCTGTTTTTT.

V gene TRBV30 combines with J gene TRBJ2-7, with a possible D match to TRBD1 (6 bases). V lost 0 bases to trimming and J lost 0 bases, with 12 bases between them. Per germline, CDR1 GTSNPN and CDR2 SVGIG (reference sequence). The CDR3 length is 15 residues. CDR3 protein: CAWSVGQGSSYEQYF. The CDR3 coding sequence is TGTGCCTGGAGTGTAGGGCAGGGGAGCTCCTACGAGCAGTACTTC.

This sequence joins TRBV25-1 and TRBJ2-1, with D possibly being TRBD2 (7 bases). The CDR3 sequence is 15 residues long. Trimming shortened V by 8 bases and J by 8 bases, and 22 bases separated the two germline ends. The germline V gene encodes CDR1 MGHDK and CDR2 SYGVNS. CDR3 in DNA: TGTGCCAGCTCCGAAGGGGGACTACCCTTGGATGAGCAGTTCTTC. Amino acids: CASSEGGLPLDEQFF.

The chain recombines TRBV19 with TRBJ1-2; 10 bases fit TRBD1. There are 14 residues in the CDR3. Germline trimming cut 7 bases from V and 6 bases from J; bases unmatched to any gene: 8. Per germline, CDR1 LNHDA and CDR2 SQIVND (reference sequence). The DNA for the CDR3 is TGTGCCAGTACTAGGGACAGGGGATTCAATGGCTACACCTTC. Translation: CASTRDRGFNGYTF.

This clone was counted a single time. This CDR3 reads CASSTGTGFIYGYTF. DNA of the CDR3: TGTGCCAGCAGCACCGGGACAGGGTTTATCTATGGCTACACCTTC. This chain uses TRBV11-3 with TRBJ1-2, with 9 positions matching TRBD1. The CDR3 length is 15 residues. V shed 5 bases, J shed 4 bases, and the junction held 8 bases outside the gene matches. Looked up from germline, CDR1 is SGHNT and CDR2 is YENEEA.

The chain has TRBV7-6 and TRBJ1-1, with D possibly matching TRBD1 (5 bases). Germline-derived CDR1 and CDR2 are SGHVS and FNYEAQ. Trimming took off 2 bases at V and 0 bases at J, with 10 bases between the two ends. This CDR3 is 15 amino acids long. CDR3 nucleotide sequence: TGTGCCAGCAGCTTATTTTGGGGCATGAACACTGAAGCTTTCTTT. Translated, it gives CASSLFWGMNTEAFF. Looking up the rest from reference TRBV7-6 and TRBJ1-1 gives the full variable domain: GAGVSQSPRYKVTKRGQDVALRCDPISGHVSLYWYRQALGQGPEFLTYFNYEAQQDKSGLPNDRFSAERPEGSISTLTIQRTEQRDSAMYRCASSLFWGMNTEAFFGQGTRLTVV.

This sequence joins TRBV7-9 and TRBJ2-5; TRBD1 agrees at 9 bases. The CDR3 consists of 16 residues. Germline V gene sequence: CDR1 SEHNR, CDR2 FQNEAQ (reference sequence). V was clipped by 6 bases and J by 3 bases; unmatched bases: 11. The CDR3 DNA reads as TGTGCCAGCAGGGATACCGGGACAGGGTGGGAAGAGACCCAGTACTTC. It yields the protein CASRDTGTGWEETQYF.

This rearrangement joins TRBV27 to TRBJ2-5; 12 positions agree with TRBD2. The CDR3 is made up of 15 amino acids. V was clipped by 3 bases and J by 3 bases; unmatched bases: 2. Germline V gene lookup returns CDR1 MNHEY and CDR2 SMNVEV (reference sequence). CDR3 DNA sequence: TGTGCCAGCAGTTTGTGGACTAGCGGGGAAGAGACCCAGTACTTC. This translates into CASSLWTSGEETQYF.

The chain joins TRBV6-1 to TRBJ2-1, with 7 bases that match TRBD2. CDR1 MNHNS and CDR2 SASEGT come from the germline V gene. V gave up 6 bases and J gave up 6 bases; unmatched junction bases: 20. There are 18 residues in the CDR3. The CDR3 protein is CASRERPYGGGRVNEQFF. The CDR3 bases are TGTGCCAGCAGGGAAAGGCCCTATGGGGGGGGAAGGGTCAATGAGCAGTTCTTC.

CDR3 in amino acids: CASSPKDIEQFF. CDR3 nucleotide sequence: TGTGCCAGCAGCCCCAAGGACATCGAGCAGTTCTTC. The V and J genes are TRBV7-9 and TRBJ2-1; D might be TRBD1 (5 bases). Germline CDR1 is SEHNR and CDR2 is FQNEAQ (reference sequence). V lost 5 bases to trimming and J lost 10 bases, with 12 bases between them. CDR3 length: 12 amino acids. Based on the CDR3 plus reference TRBV7-9 and TRBJ2-1, the full variable domain is DTGVSQNPRHKITKRGQNVTFRCDPISEHNRLYWYRQTLGQGPEFLTYFQNEAQLEKSRLLSDRFSAERPKGSFSTLEIQRTEQGDSAMYLCASSPKDIEQFFGPGTRLTVL.

CDR3 amino acids: CASSSAGGLADYNEQFF. CDR3 nucleotides: TGTGCCAGCAGTTCCGCTGGGGGACTAGCGGACTACAATGAGCAGTTCTTC. The rearrangement links TRBV27 to TRBJ2-1, with TRBD2 identical over 11 bases. This CDR3 comprises 17 residues. Per the germline V gene, CDR1 is MNHEY and CDR2 is SMNVEV (reference sequence). With V trimmed by 4 bases and J by 3 bases, 8 bases remained unmatched.

This chain connects TRBV7-8 to TRBJ1-1; 12 bases are a match to TRBD1. Germline V lookup: CDR1 SGHVS, CDR2 FQNEAQ. Germline trimming cut 1 base from V and 6 bases from J; bases unmatched to any gene: 6. This CDR3 region has 16 residues. CDR3 sequence: CASSLGTGTGGSEAFF. CDR3 sequence (DNA): TGTGCCAGCAGCTTAGGAACCGGGACAGGGGGCTCTGAAGCTTTCTTT. Based on the CDR3 plus reference TRBV7-8 and TRBJ1-1, the full variable domain is GAGVSQSPRYKVAKRGQDVALRCDPISGHVSLFWYQQALGQGPEFLTYFQNEAQLDKSGLPSDRFFAERPEGSVSTLKIQRTQQEDSAVYLCASSLGTGTGGSEAFFGQGTRLTVV.

For this clone: Other DNA sequences within the sample encode an identical CDR3. The rearrangement links TRBV3-1 (or the pseudogene TRBV3-2) to TRBJ1-2, with a weak D call TRBD1 (6 bases). V was clipped by 4 bases and J by 8 bases, with 11 bases between them. The germline V gene encodes CDR1 LGHDT and CDR2 YNNKEL (reference sequence). The CDR3 has 12 amino acids. In DNA form, the CDR3 reads TGTGCCAGCAGCCCAACAGGGTACGGCTACACCTTC. Encoded protein: CASSPTGYGYTF.

V usage is TRBV5-4 and J usage is TRBJ2-7; D not resolved. Per germline, CDR1 SGHNT and CDR2 YYREEE (reference sequence). The germline V and J ends were trimmed by 0 bases and 1 base, with 14 bases remaining between them. The CDR3 spans 16 residues. Here the CDR3 DNA reads TGTGCCAGCAGCTTGGGACTTGTTCGGCCTTCCTACGAGCAGTACTTC. It translates to CASSLGLVRPSYEQYF. Drawing the rest from reference TRBV5-4 and TRBJ2-7, the complete variable domain is ETGVTQSPTHLIKTRGQQVTLRCSSQSGHNTVSWYQQALGQGPQFIFQYYREEENGRGNFPPRFSGLQFPNYSSELNVNALELDDSALYLCASSLGLVRPSYEQYFGPGTRLTVT.

The chain has TRBV10-1 and TRBJ2-2; possibly TRBD2 for D (6 bases). Germline values: CDR1 WNHNN, CDR2 SYGVQD (reference sequence). V dropped 2 bases and J dropped 5 bases, with 12 bases sitting between them. CDR3 size: 15 residues. The chain's CDR3 is CASSEDAGWTGELFF. For the CDR3, the DNA is TGCGCCAGCAGTGAGGATGCGGGGTGGACCGGGGAGCTGTTTTTT.

The rearrangement uses TRBV5-6 and TRBJ2-5, with 8 bases aligning to TRBD2. In germline, CDR1 is SGHDT, CDR2 YYEEEE. V was clipped by 0 bases and J by 4 bases; unmatched bases: 11. The CDR3 consists of 17 residues. CDR3 in DNA: TGTGCCAGCAGCTTGGCGGGACTAGGGGAGTTTGGAGAGACCCAGTACTTC. It specifies CASSLAGLGEFGETQYF. The variable domain in full, completed from reference TRBV5-6 and TRBJ2-5, reads DAGVTQSPTHLIKTRGQQVTLRCSPKSGHDTVSWYQQALGQGPQFIFQYYEEEERQRGNFPDRFSGHQFPNYSSELNVNALLLGDSALYLCASSLAGLGEFGETQYFGPGTRLLVL.

The table lists this clone with a count of one. J is TRBJ2-5 and V is TRBV5-1; possibly TRBD2 for D (5 bases). Germline CDR1 and CDR2: SGHRS and YFSETQ. The CDR3 totals 15 residues. V was trimmed by 0 bases and J by 1 base, leaving 10 bases between them. The CDR3 DNA reads TGCGCCAGCAGCTTGGTTCCGGGGTTCCAAGAGACCCAGTACTTC. Translated, it gives CASSLVPGFQETQYF.

This rearrangement joins TRBV14 to TRBJ1-3, with no clear D. This CDR3 is built from 14 residues. CDR1 SGHDN and CDR2 FVKESK come from the germline V gene. Trimming removed 1 base at V and 3 bases at J, with 7 bases between. The CDR3 sequence: CASSQASSGNTIYF. DNA of the CDR3: TGTGCCAGCAGCCAAGCGTCTAGTGGAAACACCATATATTTT.

This chain joins TRBV19 and TRBJ1-5; TRBD1 matches at 9 bases. With V trimmed by 5 bases and J by 7 bases, 9 bases remained unmatched. The CDR3 is made up of 15 amino acids. Germline assignment: CDR1 LNHDA and CDR2 SQIVND (reference sequence). The CDR3 bases are TGTGCCAGTAGTGACCGGGACAGGGCCGGCCAGCCCCAGCATTTT. It is translated as CASSDRDRAGQPQHF.

The gene calls are TRBV5-1 and TRBJ2-5, with D possibly TRBD2 on 6 matching bases. V was cut by 3 bases and J by 1 base, with 7 bases left in between. The CDR3 consists of 13 residues. The germline gives CDR1 SGHRS, CDR2 YFSETQ. CDR3 coding DNA: TGCGCCAGCAGCTCGGAGGGCCAAGAGACCCAGTACTTC. This sequence encodes CASSSEGQETQYF.

The chain employs TRBV3-1 (or the pseudogene TRBV3-2) and TRBJ1-5; a weak D match, TRBD1 (5 bases). Trimming took 8 bases from V and 1 from J, leaving 12 bases between them. CDR1 and CDR2 (germline): LGHDT, YNNKEL (reference sequence). There are 14 residues in the CDR3. The CDR3 sequence: CASRDLGSNQPQHF. The CDR3 DNA reads TGTGCCAGCCGGGACTTAGGGAGCAATCAGCCCCAGCATTTT.

This rearrangement joins TRBV5-1 to TRBJ2-3, with 7 bases lining up with TRBD1. CDR3 length: 14 amino acids. Unmatched junction bases numbered 6, after V lost 2 bases and J lost 6 bases. Germline V gene lookup returns CDR1 SGHRS and CDR2 YFSETQ. The CDR3 sequence is CASSLQGMGDTQYF. In nucleotides, the CDR3 is TGCGCCAGCAGCTTACAGGGGATGGGGGATACGCAGTATTTT.

The chain has TRBV19 and TRBJ1-1; D is ambiguous. Trimming removed 3 bases at V and 0 bases at J, with 14 bases between. The CDR3 length is 16 residues. CDR1 and CDR2 (germline): LNHDA, SQIVND (reference sequence). The CDR3 coding sequence is TGTGCCAGTAGTATTTCGTCTCGTCTAATGAACACTGAAGCTTTCTTT. Protein sequence: CASSISSRLMNTEAFF.

The V gene is TRBV13, the J gene TRBJ1-1; 7 nucleotides agree with TRBD1. The CDR3 covers 13 residues. Germline trimming cut 0 bases from V and 11 bases from J; bases unmatched to any gene: 6. Germline-derived CDR1 and CDR2 are PRHDT and FYEKMQ (reference sequence). The CDR3 DNA follows: TGTGCCAGCAGCTTAGGCAAGGGACAGAGTGCTTTCTTT. Residues: CASSLGKGQSAFF. Full variable domain (rest looked up from reference TRBV13 and TRBJ1-1): AAGVIQSPRHLIKEKRETATLKCYPIPRHDTVYWYQQGPGQDPQFLISFYEKMQSDKGSIPDRFSAQQFSDYHSELNMSSLELGDSALYFCASSLGKGQSAFFGQGTRLTVV.

V usage is TRBV7-3 and J usage is TRBJ1-1, with 9 bases matching TRBD1. Germline V gives CDR1 SGHTA, CDR2 FQGTGA. V shed 7 bases, J shed 3 bases, and the junction held 6 bases outside the gene matches. This CDR3 is 14 amino acids long. The CDR3 loop reads CASNLQGADTEAFF. CDR3 sequence (DNA): TGTGCCAGCAACCTACAGGGGGCGGACACTGAAGCTTTCTTT.